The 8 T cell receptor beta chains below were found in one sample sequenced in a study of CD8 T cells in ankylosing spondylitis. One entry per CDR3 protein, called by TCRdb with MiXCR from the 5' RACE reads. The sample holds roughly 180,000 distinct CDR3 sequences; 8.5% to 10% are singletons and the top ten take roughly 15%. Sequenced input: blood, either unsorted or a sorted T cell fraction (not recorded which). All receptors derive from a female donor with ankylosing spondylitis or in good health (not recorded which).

CDR3 coding DNA: TGTGCCAGCAGCCATGGGTATCGCGACGAGCAGTACTTC. Amino acids: CASSHGYRDEQYF. This rearrangement joins TRBV6-2 or TRBV6-3 to TRBJ2-7; D uncertain. Trimming took 6 bases from V and 5 from J, leaving 14 bases between them. Germline lookup yields CDR1 MNHEY and CDR2 SVGEGT. This CDR3 has 13 amino acids.

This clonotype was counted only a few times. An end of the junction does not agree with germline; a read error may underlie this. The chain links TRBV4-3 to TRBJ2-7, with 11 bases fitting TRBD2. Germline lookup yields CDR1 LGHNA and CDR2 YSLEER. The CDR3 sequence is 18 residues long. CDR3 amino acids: CVSSQDRLAGLSSYEQYF. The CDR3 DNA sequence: TGCGTCAGCAGCCAAGATCGACTAGCGGGGTTAAGCTCCTACGAGCAGTACTTC.

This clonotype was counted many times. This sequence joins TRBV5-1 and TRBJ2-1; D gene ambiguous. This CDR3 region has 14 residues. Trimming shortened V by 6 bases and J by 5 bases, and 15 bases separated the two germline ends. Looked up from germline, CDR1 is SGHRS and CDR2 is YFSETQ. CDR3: CASTLGLGHNEQFF. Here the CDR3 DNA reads TGCGCCAGCACCCTCGGATTAGGACACAATGAGCAGTTCTTC.

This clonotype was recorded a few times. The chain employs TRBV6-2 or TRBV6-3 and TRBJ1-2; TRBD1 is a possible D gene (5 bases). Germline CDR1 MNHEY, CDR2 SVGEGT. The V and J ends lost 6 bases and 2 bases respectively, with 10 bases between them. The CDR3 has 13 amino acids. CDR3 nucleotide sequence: TGTGCCAGCAGCCCGAGACAGAACTATGGCTACACCTTC. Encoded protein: CASSPRQNYGYTF.

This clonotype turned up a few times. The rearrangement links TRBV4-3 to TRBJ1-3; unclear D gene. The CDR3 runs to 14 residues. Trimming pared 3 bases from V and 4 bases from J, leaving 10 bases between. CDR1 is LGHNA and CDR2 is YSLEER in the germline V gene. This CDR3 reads CASSHGSFGNTIYF. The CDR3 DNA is TGCGCCAGCAGCCATGGGTCGTTCGGAAACACCATATATTTT.

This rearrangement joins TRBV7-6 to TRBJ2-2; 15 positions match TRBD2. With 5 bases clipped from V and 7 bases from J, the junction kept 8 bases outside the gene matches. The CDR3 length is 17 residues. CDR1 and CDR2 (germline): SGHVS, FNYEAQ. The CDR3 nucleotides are TGTGCCAGCAGCCCTGGACTAGCGGGAGGGATTTTCGGGGAGCTGTTTTTT. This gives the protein CASSPGLAGGIFGELFF.

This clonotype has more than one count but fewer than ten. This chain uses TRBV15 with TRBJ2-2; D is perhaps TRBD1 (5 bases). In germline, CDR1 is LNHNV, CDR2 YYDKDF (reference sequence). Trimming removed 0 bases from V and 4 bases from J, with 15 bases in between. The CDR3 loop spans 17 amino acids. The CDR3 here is CATSRDLRAVITGELFF. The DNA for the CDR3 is TGTGCCACCAGCAGAGATCTCAGGGCAGTCATCACCGGGGAGCTGTTTTTT. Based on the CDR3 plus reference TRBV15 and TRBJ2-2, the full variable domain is DAMVIQNPRYQVTQFGKPVTLSCSQTLNHNVMYWYQQKSSQAPKLLFHYYDKDFNNEADTPDNFQSRRPNTSFCFLDIRSPGLGDTAMYLCATSRDLRAVITGELFFGEGSRLTVL.

CDR3 sequence: CAIRTDYGYTF. The CDR3 DNA follows: TGTGCCATCAGAACAGACTATGGCTACACCTTC. V and J are TRBV10-3 and TRBJ1-2; D uncertain. The V gene's germline CDR1 is ENHRY and CDR2 SYGVKD. The length of the CDR3 is 11 residues. Deletions cut 6 bases from V and 3 bases from J, with 5 bases between.